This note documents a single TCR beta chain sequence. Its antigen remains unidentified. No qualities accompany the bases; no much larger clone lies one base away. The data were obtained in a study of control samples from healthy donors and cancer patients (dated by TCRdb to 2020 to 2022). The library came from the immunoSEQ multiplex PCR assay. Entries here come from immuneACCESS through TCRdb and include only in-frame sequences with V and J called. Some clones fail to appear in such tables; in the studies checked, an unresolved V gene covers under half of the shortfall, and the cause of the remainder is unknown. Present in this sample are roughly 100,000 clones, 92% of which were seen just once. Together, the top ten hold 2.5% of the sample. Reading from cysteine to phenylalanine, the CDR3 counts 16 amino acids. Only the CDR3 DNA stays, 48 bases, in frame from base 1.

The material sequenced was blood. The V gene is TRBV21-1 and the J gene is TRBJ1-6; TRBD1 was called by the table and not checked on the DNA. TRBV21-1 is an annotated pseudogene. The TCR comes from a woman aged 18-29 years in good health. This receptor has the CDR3 CASSEARDRNNSPLHF. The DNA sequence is TGTGCCAGCAGCGAGGCCCGGGACAGAAACAATTCACCCCTCCACTTT.